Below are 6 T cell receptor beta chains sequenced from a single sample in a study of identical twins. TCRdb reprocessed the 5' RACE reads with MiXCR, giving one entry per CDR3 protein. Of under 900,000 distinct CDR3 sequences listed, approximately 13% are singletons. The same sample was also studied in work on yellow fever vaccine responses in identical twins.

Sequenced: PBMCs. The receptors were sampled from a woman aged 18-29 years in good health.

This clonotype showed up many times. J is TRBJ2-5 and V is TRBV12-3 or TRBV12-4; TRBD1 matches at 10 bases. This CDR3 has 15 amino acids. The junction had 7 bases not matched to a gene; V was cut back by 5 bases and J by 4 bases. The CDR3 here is CASSLGQGGPETQYF. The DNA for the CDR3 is TGTGCCAGCAGTCTCGGACAGGGGGGTCCAGAGACCCAGTACTTC.

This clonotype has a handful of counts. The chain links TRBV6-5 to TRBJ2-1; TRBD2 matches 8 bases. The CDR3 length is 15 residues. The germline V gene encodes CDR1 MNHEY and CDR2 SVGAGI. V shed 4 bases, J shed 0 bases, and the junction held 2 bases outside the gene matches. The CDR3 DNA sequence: TGTGCCAGCAGTTTTAGCGGGAACTCCTACAATGAGCAGTTCTTC. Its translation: CASSFSGNSYNEQFF.

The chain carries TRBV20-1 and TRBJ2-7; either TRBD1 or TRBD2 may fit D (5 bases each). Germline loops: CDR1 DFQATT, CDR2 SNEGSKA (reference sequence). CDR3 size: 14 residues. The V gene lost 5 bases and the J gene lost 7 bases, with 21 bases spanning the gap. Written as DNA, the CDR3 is TGCAGTGCTGCCGGAAGGGGCCCGTCGGGGGAGCAGTACGTC. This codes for CSAAGRGPSGEQYV.

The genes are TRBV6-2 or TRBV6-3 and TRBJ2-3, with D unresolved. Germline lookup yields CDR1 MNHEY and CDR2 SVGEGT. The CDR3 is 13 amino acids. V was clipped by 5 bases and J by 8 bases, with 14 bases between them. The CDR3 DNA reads TGTGCCAGCAGTCCACCCCCCCTGGGTACGCAGTATTTT. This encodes CASSPPPLGTQYF.

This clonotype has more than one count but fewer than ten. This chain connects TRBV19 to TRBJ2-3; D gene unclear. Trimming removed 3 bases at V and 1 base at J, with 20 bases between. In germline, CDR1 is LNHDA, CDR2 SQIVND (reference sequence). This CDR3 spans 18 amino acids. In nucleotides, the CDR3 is TGTGCCAGTAGTATGGAGCACATCCTGGATGCTGGCACAGATACGCAGTATTTT. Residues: CASSMEHILDAGTDTQYF. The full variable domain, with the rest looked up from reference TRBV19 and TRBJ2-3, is DGGITQSPKYLFRKEGQNVTLSCEQNLNHDAMYWYRQDPGQGLRLIYYSQIVNDFQKGDIAEGYSVSREKKESFPLTVTSAQKNPTAFYLCASSMEHILDAGTDTQYFGPGTRLTVL.

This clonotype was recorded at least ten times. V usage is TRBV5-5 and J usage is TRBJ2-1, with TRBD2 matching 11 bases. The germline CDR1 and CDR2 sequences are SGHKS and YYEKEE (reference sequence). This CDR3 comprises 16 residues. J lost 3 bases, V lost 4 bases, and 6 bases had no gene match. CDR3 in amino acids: CASSPTGTSGYNEQFF. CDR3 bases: TGTGCCAGCAGCCCAACCGGGACTAGCGGCTACAATGAGCAGTTCTTC.